The 13 T cell receptor beta chains listed next were all sequenced from one sample in a study of blood T cell repertoires in COVID-19. TCRdb keeps only in-frame clones here, not all; method: immunoSEQ multiplex PCR. In the table there are about 50,000 clones, roughly 91% of which are singletons. Sequences were obtained from peripheral blood. Receptors originate from a human donor in a cohort sampled during active COVID-19.

This chain uses TRBV7-8 with TRBJ2-1, with TRBD2 matching 8 bases. The J segment lost 8 bases and the V segment lost 5 bases, leaving 2 bases of the junction unmatched. CDR1 is SGHVS and CDR2 is FQNEAQ in the germline V gene. This CDR3 is built from 12 residues. The CDR3 spells CASSLTSDEQFF. The CDR3 nucleotides read TGTGCCAGCAGCCTGACTAGCGATGAGCAGTTCTTC.

The J gene is TRBJ1-5, the V gene TRBV12-3 or TRBV12-4; weak D call: TRBD1 (6 bases). V lost 5 bases to trimming and J lost 4 bases, with 9 bases between them. The CDR3 has 13 amino acids. CDR3 residues: CASSPQGNQPQHF. The CDR3, as DNA: TGTGCCAGCAGTCCTCAGGGGAATCAGCCCCAGCATTTT.

V and J are TRBV18 and TRBJ2-3; 8 bases map to TRBD1. J was trimmed by 2 bases and V by 2 bases; bases with no gene match: 6. There are 16 residues in the CDR3. Germline lookup yields CDR1 KGHSH and CDR2 LQKENI. CDR3 loop: CASSPVGQGITDTQYF. CDR3 DNA: TGTGCCAGCTCACCAGTCGGACAGGGAATCACAGATACGCAGTATTTT.

The rearrangement links TRBV18 to TRBJ2-7; 8 positions agree with TRBD2. Germline trimming cut 6 bases from V and 6 bases from J; bases unmatched to any gene: 7. In germline, CDR1 is KGHSH, CDR2 LQKENI. This CDR3 spans 13 amino acids. The CDR3 DNA sequence: TGTGCCAGCTCTACCGGGACTAGGGGCGAGCAGTACTTC. As protein: CASSTGTRGEQYF.

The chain carries TRBV19 and TRBJ1-5; TRBD1 might be the D (6 bases). V lost 7 bases to trimming and J lost 1 base, with 14 bases between them. This CDR3 region has 15 residues. The germline V gene encodes CDR1 LNHDA and CDR2 SQIVND (reference sequence). In nucleotides, the CDR3 is TGTGCCAGTACCCGCGGGGGGCAAAGCAATCAGCCCCAGCATTTT. Protein sequence: CASTRGGQSNQPQHF.

The chain joins TRBV19 to TRBJ1-1, with 11 bases aligning to TRBD1. Germline V gene sequence: CDR1 LNHDA, CDR2 SQIVND (reference sequence). Trimming at V came to 5 bases and at J to 4 bases, leaving 6 bases not matched to a gene. CDR3 length: 15 amino acids. The CDR3, as DNA: TGTGCCAGTAGTCCTACCGGGACAGGGGGCACTGAAGCTTTCTTT. This encodes CASSPTGTGGTEAFF.

The gene calls are TRBV4-1 and TRBJ2-7; 7 positions match TRBD2. Trimming took 0 bases from V and 2 from J; bases not matched to a gene: 7. This CDR3 comprises 16 residues. Per germline, CDR1 MGHRA and CDR2 YSYEKL. Here the CDR3 DNA reads TGCGCCAGCAGCCAAGACCAGACGGGGGGACCCTACGAGCAGTACTTC. Protein sequence: CASSQDQTGGPYEQYF.

The J gene is TRBJ2-3, the V gene TRBV4-3; 7 positions agree with TRBD2. Trimming removed 4 bases from V and 3 bases from J; junction bases left unmatched: 10. The V gene's germline CDR1 is LGHNA and CDR2 YSLEER. CDR3 length equals 16 residues. This CDR3 is CASSPQGMRETDTQYF. The CDR3, as DNA: TGCGCCAGCAGCCCCCAAGGGATGCGGGAGACAGATACGCAGTATTTT.

The chain employs TRBV24-1 and TRBJ2-1; TRBD2 is a possible D gene (6 bases). CDR3 length equals 15 residues. V was trimmed by 12 bases and J by 0 bases, leaving 17 bases between them. Germline V gives CDR1 KGHDR, CDR2 SFDVKD. CDR3 amino acids: CAPPPRDFSYNEQFF. DNA of the CDR3: TGTGCCCCTCCCCCAAGGGACTTCTCCTACAATGAGCAGTTCTTC.

The chain couples TRBV5-1 to TRBJ2-1, with D perhaps TRBD2 (7 bases). Germline V gene sequence: CDR1 SGHRS, CDR2 YFSETQ. V shed 7 bases and J shed 7 bases, with 18 bases lying between them. The CDR3 has 14 residues. The CDR3 DNA reads as TGCGCCAGCGCCGGGGGCAGCGGGGATAATGAGCAGTTCTTC. Translating gives CASAGGSGDNEQFF.

This chain links TRBV5-1 with TRBJ2-3; 10 bases agree with TRBD1. Per germline, CDR1 SGHRS and CDR2 YFSETQ. The CDR3 has 16 amino acids. With V trimmed by 3 bases and J by 4 bases, 8 bases remained unmatched. CDR3 sequence: CASSSRQGARSDTQYF. CDR3 nucleotide sequence: TGCGCCAGCAGCTCGAGACAGGGGGCTCGGTCAGATACGCAGTATTTT.

The V and J genes are TRBV9 and TRBJ2-5, with 12 bases lining up with TRBD1. Germline V gene lookup returns CDR1 SGDLS and CDR2 YYNGEE. The CDR3 spans 16 residues. V lost 3 bases, J lost 5 bases, and 8 bases stayed unmatched. The CDR3 bases are TGTGCCAGCAGCGCGAAACCGGGACAGGGGGCCGAGACCCAGTACTTC. Translated, it gives CASSAKPGQGAETQYF. The full variable domain, with the rest looked up from reference TRBV9 and TRBJ2-5, is DSGVTQTPKHLITATGQRVTLRCSPRSGDLSVYWYQQSLDQGLQFLIQYYNGEERAKGNILERFSAQQFPDLHSELNLSSLELGDSALYFCASSAKPGQGAETQYFGPGTRLLVL.

Only a few counts were recorded for this clone. The chain joins TRBV21-1 to TRBJ2-7; whether TRBD2, the table's D call, matches the DNA was not checked. TRBV21-1 is a listed pseudogene. This CDR3 is 16 amino acids long. The CDR3 sequence: CASIIFRTRRPYEQYV. The CDR3 DNA reads as TGTGCCAGCATTATCTTTCGGACTAGGCGGCCCTACGAGCAGTACGTC.